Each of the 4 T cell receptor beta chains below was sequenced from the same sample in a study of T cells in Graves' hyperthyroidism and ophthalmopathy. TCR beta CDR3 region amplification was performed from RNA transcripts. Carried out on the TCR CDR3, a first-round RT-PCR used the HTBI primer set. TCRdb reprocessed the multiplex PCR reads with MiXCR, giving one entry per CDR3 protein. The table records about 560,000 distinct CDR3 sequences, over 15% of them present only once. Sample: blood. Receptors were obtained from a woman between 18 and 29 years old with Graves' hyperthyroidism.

The CDR3 DNA reads as TGTGCCAGCAGCTTGCGTATAGCGGGGGTTAGCACAGATACGCAGTATTTT. Amino acid sequence: CASSLRIAGVSTDTQYF. V usage is TRBV5-6 and J usage is TRBJ2-3; 9 bases align to TRBD2. The germline CDR1 and CDR2 sequences are SGHDT and YYEEEE. This CDR3 has 17 amino acids. The V and J ends lost 1 base and 0 bases, in that order; junction bases with no gene match: 6.

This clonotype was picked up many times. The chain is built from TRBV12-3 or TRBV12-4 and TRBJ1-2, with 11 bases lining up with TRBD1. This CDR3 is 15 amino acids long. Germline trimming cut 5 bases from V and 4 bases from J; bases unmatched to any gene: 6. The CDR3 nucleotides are TGTGCCAGCAGTCGGACAGGGGGCTTGCTCTATGGCTACACCTTC. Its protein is CASSRTGGLLYGYTF.

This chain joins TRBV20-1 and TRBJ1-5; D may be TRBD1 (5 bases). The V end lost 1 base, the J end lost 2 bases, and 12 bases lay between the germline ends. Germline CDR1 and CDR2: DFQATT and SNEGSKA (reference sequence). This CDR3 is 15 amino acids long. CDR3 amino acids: CSARGVEGRNQPQHF. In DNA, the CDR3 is TGCAGTGCTAGAGGCGTGGAGGGACGCAATCAGCCCCAGCATTTT.

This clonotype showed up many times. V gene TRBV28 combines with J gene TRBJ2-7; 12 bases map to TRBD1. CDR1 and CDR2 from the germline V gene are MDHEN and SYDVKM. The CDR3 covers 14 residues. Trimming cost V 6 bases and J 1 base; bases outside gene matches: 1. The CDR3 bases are TGTGCCAGCAGGGGACAGGGGGCTTCCTACGAGCAGTACTTC. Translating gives CASRGQGASYEQYF.